This T cell receptor (beta chain) was profiled in a study of monozygotic twins with inflammatory bowel disease. Germline CDR1 reads LGHDT; CDR2 reads YNNKEL (reference sequence). There are 14 residues in the CDR3. TCRdb reprocessed the 5' RACE reads, with one entry per CDR3 protein and no DNA. The repertoire table contains over 110,000 distinct CDR3 sequences. Sample: blood. The sequence came from a human donor with ulcerative colitis or Crohn's disease, or a healthy co-twin of an affected twin (not recorded which). The chain is built from TRBV3-1 and TRBJ2-1; the TCRdb call, TRBD1, lacks DNA for checking. The CDR3 is CASSVSFGGDEQFF.